This entry is about one T cell receptor (beta chain). This sample was taken from a study of control samples from healthy donors and cancer patients. The method was immunoSEQ multiplex PCR; TCRdb's version includes in-frame clones alone and lacks a portion of them. The sample lists approximately 100,000 clones, around nine tenths seen once, with under 25% in the top ten. The junction had 3 bases not matched to a gene; V was cut back by 3 bases and J by 4 bases. The CDR3 loop spans 15 amino acids. Germline CDR1 and CDR2: MRHNA and SNTAGT. This receptor was taken from a man under 40 in good health. Material for sequencing was blood. V is TRBV6-4 and J is TRBJ1-2; the match to TRBD1 covers 12 bases. The CDR3 loop is CASSDPGQGAYGYTF. In DNA, the CDR3 is TGTGCCAGCAGTGATCCGGGACAGGGGGCCTATGGCTACACCTTC.